The sample holds a few counts of the clone carrying this TCR beta chain. This sample stems from a study of cytomegalovirus exposure and HLA in healthy donors. J was trimmed by 3 bases and V by 4 bases; bases with no gene match: 3. The CDR3 is 14 amino acids. The germline CDR1 and CDR2 sequences are SGHRS and YFSETQ. Sequenced by immunoSEQ multiplex PCR; TCRdb stores in-frame clones only, minus some. The table includes under 250,000 clones, 83% detected once. V and J are TRBV5-1 and TRBJ2-5, with TRBD2 identical over 10 bases. The specimen sequenced was PBMCs. This TCR derives from a woman younger than 30 in good health and CMV-seronegative. The CDR3 protein is CASSPGLAEETQYF. The CDR3 DNA follows: TGCGCCAGCAGCCCCGGACTAGCGGAAGAGACCCAGTACTTC.